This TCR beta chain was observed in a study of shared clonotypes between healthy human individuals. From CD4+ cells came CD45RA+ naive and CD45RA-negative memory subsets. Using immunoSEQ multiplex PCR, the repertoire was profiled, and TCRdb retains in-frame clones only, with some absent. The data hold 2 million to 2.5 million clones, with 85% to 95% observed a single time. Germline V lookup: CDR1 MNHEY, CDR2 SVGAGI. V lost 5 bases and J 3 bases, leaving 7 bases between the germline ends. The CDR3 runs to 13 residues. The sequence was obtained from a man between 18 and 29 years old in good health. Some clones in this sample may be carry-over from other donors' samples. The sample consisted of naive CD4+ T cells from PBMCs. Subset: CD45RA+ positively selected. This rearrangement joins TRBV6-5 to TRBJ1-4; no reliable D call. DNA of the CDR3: TGTGCCAGCAGTAGGGTAGCTAATGAAAAACTGTTTTTT. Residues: CASSRVANEKLFF.